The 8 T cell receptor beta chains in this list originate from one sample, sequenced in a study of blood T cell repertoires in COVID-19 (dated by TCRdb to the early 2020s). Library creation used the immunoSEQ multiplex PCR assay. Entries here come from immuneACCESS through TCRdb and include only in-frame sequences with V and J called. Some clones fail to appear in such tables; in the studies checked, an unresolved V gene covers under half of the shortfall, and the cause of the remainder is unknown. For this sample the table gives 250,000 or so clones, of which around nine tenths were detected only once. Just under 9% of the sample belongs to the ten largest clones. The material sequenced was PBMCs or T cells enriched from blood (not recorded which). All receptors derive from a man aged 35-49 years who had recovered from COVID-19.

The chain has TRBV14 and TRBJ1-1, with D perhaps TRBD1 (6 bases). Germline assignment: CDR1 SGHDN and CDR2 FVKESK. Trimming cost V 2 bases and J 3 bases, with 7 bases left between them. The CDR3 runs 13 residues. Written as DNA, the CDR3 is TGTGCCAGCAGCCAAAACAGGGACACTGAAGCTTTCTTT. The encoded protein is CASSQNRDTEAFF.

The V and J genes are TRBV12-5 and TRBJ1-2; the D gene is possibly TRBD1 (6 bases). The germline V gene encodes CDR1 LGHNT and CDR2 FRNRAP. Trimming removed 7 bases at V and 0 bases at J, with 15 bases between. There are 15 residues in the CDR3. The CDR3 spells CASERDTPSNYGYTF. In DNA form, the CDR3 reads TGTGCTAGTGAGAGGGACACCCCCTCTAACTATGGCTACACCTTC.

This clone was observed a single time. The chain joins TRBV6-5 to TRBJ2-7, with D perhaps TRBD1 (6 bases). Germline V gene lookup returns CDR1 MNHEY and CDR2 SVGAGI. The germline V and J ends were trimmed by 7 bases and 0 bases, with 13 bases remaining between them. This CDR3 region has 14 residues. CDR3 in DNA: TGTGCCAGCACCGGACAGTTAAGCTCCTACGAGCAGTACTTC. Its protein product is CASTGQLSSYEQYF.

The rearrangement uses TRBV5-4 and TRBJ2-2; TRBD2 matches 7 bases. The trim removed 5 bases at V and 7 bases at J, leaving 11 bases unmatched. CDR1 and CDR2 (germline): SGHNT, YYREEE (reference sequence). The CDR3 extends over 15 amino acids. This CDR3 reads CASSRREGPGGELFF. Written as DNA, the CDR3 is TGTGCCAGCAGTAGGAGGGAGGGCCCCGGCGGGGAGCTGTTTTTT.

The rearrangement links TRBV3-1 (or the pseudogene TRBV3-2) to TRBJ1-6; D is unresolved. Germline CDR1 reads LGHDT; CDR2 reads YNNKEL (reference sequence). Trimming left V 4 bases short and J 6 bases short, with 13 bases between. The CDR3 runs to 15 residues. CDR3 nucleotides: TGTGCCAGCAGCCCCCGTTGGGAGGCTAATTCACCCCTCCACTTT. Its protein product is CASSPRWEANSPLHF.

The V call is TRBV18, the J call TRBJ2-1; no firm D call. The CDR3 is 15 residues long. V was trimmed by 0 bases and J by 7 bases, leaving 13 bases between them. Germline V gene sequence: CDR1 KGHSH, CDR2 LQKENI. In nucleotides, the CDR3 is TGTGCCAGCTCACCACCTCGCCGCGGCAGAAATGAGCAGTTCTTC. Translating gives CASSPPRRGRNEQFF.

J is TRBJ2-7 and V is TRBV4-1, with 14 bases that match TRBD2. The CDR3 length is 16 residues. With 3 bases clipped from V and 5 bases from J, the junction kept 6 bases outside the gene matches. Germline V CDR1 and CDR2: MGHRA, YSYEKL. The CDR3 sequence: CASSHGTSGSRDEQYF. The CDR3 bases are TGCGCCAGCAGCCACGGGACTAGCGGGAGTAGGGACGAGCAGTACTTC.

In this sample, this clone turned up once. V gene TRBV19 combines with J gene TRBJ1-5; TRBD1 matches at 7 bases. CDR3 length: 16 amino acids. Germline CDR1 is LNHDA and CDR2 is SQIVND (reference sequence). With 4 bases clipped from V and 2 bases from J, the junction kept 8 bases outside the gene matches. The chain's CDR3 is CASSTRQGVGNQPQHF. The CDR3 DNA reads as TGTGCCAGTAGTACCCGACAGGGAGTGGGCAATCAGCCCCAGCATTTT.